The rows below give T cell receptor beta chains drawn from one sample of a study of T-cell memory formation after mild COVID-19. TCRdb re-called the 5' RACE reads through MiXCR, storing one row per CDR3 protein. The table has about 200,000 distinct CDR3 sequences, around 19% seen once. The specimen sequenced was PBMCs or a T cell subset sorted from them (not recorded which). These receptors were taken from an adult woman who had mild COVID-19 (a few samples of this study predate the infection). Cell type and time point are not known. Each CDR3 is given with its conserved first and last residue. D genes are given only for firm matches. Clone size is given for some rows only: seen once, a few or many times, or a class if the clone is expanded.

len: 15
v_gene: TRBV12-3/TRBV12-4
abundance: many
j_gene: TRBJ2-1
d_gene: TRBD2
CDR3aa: CASMAGLASSNEQFF
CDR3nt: TGTGCCAGCATGGCGGGACTAGCTTCGAGCAATGAGCAGTTCTTC

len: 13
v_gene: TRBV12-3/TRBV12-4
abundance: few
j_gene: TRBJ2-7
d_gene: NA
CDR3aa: CASSPRTAYEQYF
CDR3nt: TGTGCCAGCAGTCCCCGGACAGCCTACGAGCAGTACTTC

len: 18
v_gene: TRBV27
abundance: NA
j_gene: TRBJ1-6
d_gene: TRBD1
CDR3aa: CATADRRVQGSYNSPLHF
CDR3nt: TGTGCCACCGCGGACAGGCGAGTTCAGGGGTCCTATAATTCACCCCTCCACTTT

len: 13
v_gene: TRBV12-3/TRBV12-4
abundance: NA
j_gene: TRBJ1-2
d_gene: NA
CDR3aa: CASSYAGSYGYTF
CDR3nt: TGTGCCAGCAGTTACGCCGGCAGCTATGGCTACACCTTC

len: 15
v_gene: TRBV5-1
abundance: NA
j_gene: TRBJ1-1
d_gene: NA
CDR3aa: CASSWTSGADTEAFF
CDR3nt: TGCGCCAGCAGCTGGACTTCAGGGGCGGACACTGAAGCTTTCTTT

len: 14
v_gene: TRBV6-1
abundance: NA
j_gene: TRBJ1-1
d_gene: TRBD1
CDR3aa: CASSVDRENTEAFF
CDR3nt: TGTGCCAGCAGCGTTGACAGGGAGAACACTGAAGCTTTCTTT

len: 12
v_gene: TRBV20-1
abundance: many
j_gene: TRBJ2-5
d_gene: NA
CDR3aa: CSASQGMKTQYF
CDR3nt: TGCAGTGCTAGCCAGGGTATGAAGACCCAGTACTTC

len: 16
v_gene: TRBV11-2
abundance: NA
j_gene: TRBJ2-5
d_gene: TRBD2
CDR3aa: CASSSQAGGDQETQYF
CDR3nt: TGTGCCAGCAGCTCTCAAGCGGGGGGCGACCAAGAGACCCAGTACTTC

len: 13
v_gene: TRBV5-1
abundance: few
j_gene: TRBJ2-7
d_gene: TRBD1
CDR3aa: CASSPGQGWEQYF
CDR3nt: TGCGCCAGCAGCCCCGGACAGGGATGGGAGCAGTACTTC

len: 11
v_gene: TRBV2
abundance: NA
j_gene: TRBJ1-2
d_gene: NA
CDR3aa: CASSRGEGYTF
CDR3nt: TGTGCCAGCAGTAGGGGGGAAGGCTACACCTTC

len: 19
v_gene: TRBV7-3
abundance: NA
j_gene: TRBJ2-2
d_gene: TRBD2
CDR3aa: CASSPTTRPLGGDTGELFF
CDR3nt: TGTGCCAGCAGCCCTACCACCCGCCCTCTCGGGGGGGACACCGGGGAGCTGTTTTTT

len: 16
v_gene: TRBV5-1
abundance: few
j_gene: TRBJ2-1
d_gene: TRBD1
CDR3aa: CASSLGFGTGSREQFF
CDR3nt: TGCGCCAGCAGCTTGGGATTCGGGACAGGGTCTCGGGAGCAGTTCTTC

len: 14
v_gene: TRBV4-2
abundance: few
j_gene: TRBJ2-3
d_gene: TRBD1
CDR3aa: CASSPGTDTDTQYF
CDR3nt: TGTGCCAGCAGCCCCGGGACAGACACAGATACGCAGTATTTT

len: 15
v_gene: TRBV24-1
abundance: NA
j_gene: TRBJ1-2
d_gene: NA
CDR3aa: CATSDSPDSLYGYTF
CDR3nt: TGTGCCACCAGTGATTCACCAGACAGTCTTTATGGCTACACCTTC

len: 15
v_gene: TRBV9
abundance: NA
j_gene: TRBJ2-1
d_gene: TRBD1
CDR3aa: CASSQGALNYNEQFF
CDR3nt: TGTGCCAGCAGTCAGGGGGCCCTGAACTACAATGAGCAGTTCTTC

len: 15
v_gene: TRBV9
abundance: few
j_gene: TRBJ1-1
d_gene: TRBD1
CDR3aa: CASSGGRGVNTEAFF
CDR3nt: TGTGCCAGCAGCGGGGGCAGGGGGGTGAACACTGAAGCTTTCTTT

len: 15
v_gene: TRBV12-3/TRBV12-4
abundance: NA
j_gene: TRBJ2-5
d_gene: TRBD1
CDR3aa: CASSAGDRVVETQYF
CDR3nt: TGTGCCAGCAGTGCCGGGGACAGGGTGGTAGAGACCCAGTACTTC

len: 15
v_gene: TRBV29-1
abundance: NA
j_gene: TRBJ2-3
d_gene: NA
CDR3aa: CSALGGGLSLDTQYF
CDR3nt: TGCAGCGCCCTGGGGGGGGGCCTTTCCCTAGATACGCAGTATTTT

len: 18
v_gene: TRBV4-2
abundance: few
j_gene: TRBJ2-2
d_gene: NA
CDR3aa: CASSPRGSRAANTGELFF
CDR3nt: TGTGCCAGCAGCCCTAGGGGCTCGAGGGCGGCGAACACCGGGGAGCTGTTTTTT

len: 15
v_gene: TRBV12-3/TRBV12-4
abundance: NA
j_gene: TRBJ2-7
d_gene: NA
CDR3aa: CASSLAVTETYEQYF
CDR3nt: TGTGCCAGCAGTTTAGCCGTGACAGAAACCTACGAGCAGTACTTC

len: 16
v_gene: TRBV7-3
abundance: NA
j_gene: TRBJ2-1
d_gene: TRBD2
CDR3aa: CASSSSRSSGSHEQFF
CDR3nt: TGTGCCAGCAGCTCCTCGCGCTCTAGCGGGAGCCATGAGCAGTTCTTC

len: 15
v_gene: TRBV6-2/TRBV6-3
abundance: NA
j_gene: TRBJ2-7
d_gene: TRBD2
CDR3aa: CASSPGLAGSYEQYF
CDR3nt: TGTGCCAGCAGCCCAGGACTAGCGGGGTCCTACGAGCAGTACTTC

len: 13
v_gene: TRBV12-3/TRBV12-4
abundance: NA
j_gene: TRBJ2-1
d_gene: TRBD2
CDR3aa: CASSLRGDNEQFF
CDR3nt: TGTGCCAGCAGCTTACGGGGGGACAATGAGCAGTTCTTC

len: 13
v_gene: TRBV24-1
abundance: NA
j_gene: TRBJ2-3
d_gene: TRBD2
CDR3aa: CATRRGRADTQYF
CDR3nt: TGTGCCACCAGACGGGGGAGGGCAGATACGCAGTATTTT

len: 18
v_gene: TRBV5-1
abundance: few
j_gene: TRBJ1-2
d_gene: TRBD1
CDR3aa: CASSLPPKGQGKDYGYTF
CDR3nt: TGCGCCAGCAGCTTGCCGCCGAAGGGACAGGGAAAGGACTATGGCTACACCTTC

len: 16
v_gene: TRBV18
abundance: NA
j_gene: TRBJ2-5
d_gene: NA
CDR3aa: CASSPRGPGSRETQYF
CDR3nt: TGTGCCAGCTCACCTCGGGGTCCGGGGAGCCGGGAGACCCAGTACTTC

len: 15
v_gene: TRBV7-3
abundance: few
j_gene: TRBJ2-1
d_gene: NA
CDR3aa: CASSPYMTTYNEQFF
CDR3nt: TGTGCCAGCAGCCCTTACATGACTACTTACAATGAGCAGTTCTTC

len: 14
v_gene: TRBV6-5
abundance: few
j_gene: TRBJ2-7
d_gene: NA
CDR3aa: CASRPPGPSYEQYF
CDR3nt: TGTGCCAGCAGGCCTCCAGGGCCCTCCTACGAGCAGTACTTC

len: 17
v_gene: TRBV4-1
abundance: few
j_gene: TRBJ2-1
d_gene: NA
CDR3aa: CASSQVNSRRVDNEQFF
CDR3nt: TGCGCCAGCAGCCAAGTGAATTCTCGGAGGGTTGACAATGAGCAGTTCTTC

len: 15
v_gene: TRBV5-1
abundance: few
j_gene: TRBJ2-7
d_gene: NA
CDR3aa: CASSLQAERYYEQYF
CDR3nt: TGCGCCAGCAGCCTTCAAGCGGAGCGCTACTACGAGCAGTACTTC

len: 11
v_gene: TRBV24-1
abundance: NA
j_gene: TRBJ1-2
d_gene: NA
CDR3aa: CATSDSYGYTF
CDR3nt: TGTGCCACCAGTGATTCCTATGGCTACACCTTC

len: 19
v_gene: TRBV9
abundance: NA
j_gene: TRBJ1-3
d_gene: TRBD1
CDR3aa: CASSVALLDRGPEGNTIYF
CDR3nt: TGTGCCAGCAGCGTAGCCCTACTGGACAGGGGGCCGGAAGGAAACACCATATATTTT

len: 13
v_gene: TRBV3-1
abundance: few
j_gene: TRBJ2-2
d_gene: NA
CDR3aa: CASSLISTGELFF
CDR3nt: TGTGCCAGCAGCCTTATTTCCACCGGGGAGCTGTTTTTT

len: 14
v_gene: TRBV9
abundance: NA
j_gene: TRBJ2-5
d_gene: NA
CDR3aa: CASSVGGVQETQYF
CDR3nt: TGTGCCAGCAGCGTAGGAGGGGTTCAAGAGACCCAGTACTTC